This T cell receptor beta chain was documented in a study of blood T cell repertoires in COVID-19. Background on the study: The origin of the acute and convalescent COVID-19 samples was the United States, Italy and Spain.

Trimming cost V 6 bases and J 1 base, with 15 bases left between them. The CDR3 length is 15 residues. Per germline, CDR1 WNHNN and CDR2 SYGVQD (reference sequence). Authors' data handling: Counts of nucleated cells, estimated from reference gene primer amplification, were obtained. Here immunoSEQ multiplex PCR was the method, and the copy in TCRdb shows in-frame clones only, minus some. V and J calls and clone size are as listed in that table; D and trimming were resolved from the DNA. The sample yields roughly 100,000 clones, around 90% seen once. The chain links TRBV10-1 to TRBJ2-5; D may be TRBD1 (6 bases). The sample taken for sequencing was peripheral blood. The sequence was collected from a woman of 80 years or more in a cohort sampled during active COVID-19. This CDR3 reads CASSRGTGIQETQYF. In nucleotides, the CDR3 is TGCGCCAGCAGCCGAGGAACAGGGATCCAAGAGACCCAGTACTTC.